The following is a T cell receptor (beta chain) sequence with its context. This record belongs to a study of immune characterization of retroperitoneal liposarcoma. One entry per CDR3 protein, called by TCRdb with MiXCR from the PCR reads. The sample has 15,000 or so distinct CDR3 sequences, less than 55% seen once; the top ten hold around an eighth. The germline V gene encodes CDR1 SGHTA and CDR2 FQGNSA. The CDR3 spans 15 residues. With V trimmed by 3 bases and J by 7 bases, 5 bases remained unmatched. This clonotype originated in a female donor with retroperitoneal liposarcoma. The rearrangement joins TRBV7-2 to TRBJ2-1, with 11 bases fitting TRBD2. What was sequenced was tumor tissue. CDR3 region: CASSFFSGRENEQFF. The CDR3 DNA reads as TGTGCCAGCAGCTTCTTTAGCGGGAGGGAAAATGAGCAGTTCTTC.